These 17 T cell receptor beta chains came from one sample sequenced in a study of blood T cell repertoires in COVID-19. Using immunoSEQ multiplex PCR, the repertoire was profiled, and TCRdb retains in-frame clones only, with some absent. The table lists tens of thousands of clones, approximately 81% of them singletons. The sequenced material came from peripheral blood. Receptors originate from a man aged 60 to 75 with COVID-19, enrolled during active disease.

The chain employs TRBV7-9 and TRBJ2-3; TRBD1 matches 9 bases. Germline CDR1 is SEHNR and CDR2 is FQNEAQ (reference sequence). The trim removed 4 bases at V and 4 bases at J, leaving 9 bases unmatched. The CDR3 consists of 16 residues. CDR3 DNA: TGTGCCAGCAGCTCCGGGACAGGGAAGTTAGCAGATACGCAGTATTTT. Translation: CASSSGTGKLADTQYF. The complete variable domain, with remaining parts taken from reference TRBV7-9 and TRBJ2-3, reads DTGVSQNPRHKITKRGQNVTFRCDPISEHNRLYWYRQTLGQGPEFLTYFQNEAQLEKSRLLSDRFSAERPKGSFSTLEIQRTEQGDSAMYLCASSSGTGKLADTQYFGPGTRLTVL.

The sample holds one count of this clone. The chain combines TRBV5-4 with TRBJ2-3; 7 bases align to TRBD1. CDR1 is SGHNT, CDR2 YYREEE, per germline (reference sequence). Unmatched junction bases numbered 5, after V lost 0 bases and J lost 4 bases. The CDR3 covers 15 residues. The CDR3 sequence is CASSLVGGRADTQYF. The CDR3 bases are TGTGCCAGCAGCTTGGTAGGGGGCCGCGCAGATACGCAGTATTTT.

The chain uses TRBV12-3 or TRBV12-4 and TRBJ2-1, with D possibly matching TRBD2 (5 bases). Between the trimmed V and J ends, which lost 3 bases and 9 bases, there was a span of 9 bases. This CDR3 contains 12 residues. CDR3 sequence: CASSLGGFEQFF. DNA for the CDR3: TGTGCCAGCAGTTTGGGCGGGTTTGAGCAGTTCTTC.

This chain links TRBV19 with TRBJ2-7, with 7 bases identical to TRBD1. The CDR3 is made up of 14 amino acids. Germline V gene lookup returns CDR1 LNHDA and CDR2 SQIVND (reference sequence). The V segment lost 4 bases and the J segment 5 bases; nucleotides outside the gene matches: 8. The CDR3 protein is CASSTGGFVDEQYF. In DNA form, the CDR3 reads TGTGCCAGTAGTACAGGGGGTTTTGTCGACGAGCAGTACTTC.

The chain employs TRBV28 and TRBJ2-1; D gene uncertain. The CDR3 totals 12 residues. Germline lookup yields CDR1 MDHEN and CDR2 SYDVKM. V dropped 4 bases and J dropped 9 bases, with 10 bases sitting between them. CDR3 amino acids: CASSSRRVEQFF. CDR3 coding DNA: TGTGCCAGCAGTTCGAGGCGTGTTGAGCAGTTCTTC. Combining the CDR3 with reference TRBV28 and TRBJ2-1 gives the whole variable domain DVKVTQSSRYLVKRTGEKVFLECVQDMDHENMFWYRQDPGLGLRLIYFSYDVKMKEKGDIPEGYSVSREKKERFSLILESASTNQTSMYLCASSSRRVEQFFGPGTRLTVL.

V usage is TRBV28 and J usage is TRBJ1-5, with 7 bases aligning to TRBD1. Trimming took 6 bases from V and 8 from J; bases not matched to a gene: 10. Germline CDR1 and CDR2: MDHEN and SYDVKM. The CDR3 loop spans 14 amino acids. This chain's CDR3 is CASRYPQGFKPQHF. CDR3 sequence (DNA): TGTGCCAGCAGGTACCCACAGGGGTTTAAGCCCCAGCATTTT.

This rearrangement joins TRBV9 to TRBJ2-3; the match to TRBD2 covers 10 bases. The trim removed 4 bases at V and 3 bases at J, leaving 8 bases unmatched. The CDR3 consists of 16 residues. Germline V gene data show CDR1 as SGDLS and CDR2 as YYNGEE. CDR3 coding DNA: TGTGCCAGCAGCACGAGTGGAGCGGGAGGGACAGATACGCAGTATTTT. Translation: CASSTSGAGGTDTQYF.

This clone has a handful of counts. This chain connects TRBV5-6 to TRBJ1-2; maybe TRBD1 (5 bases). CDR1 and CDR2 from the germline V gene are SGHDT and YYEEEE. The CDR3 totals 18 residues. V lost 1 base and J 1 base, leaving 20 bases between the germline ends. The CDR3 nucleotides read TGTGCCAGCAGCTTGAGGGGCATAACAAGCCCCATTAACTATGGCTACACCTTC. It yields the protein CASSLRGITSPINYGYTF.

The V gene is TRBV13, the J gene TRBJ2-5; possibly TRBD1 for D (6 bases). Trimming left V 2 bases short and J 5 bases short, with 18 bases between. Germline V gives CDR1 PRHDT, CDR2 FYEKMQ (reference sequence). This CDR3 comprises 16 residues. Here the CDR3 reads CASSLRAGASTETQYF. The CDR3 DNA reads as TGTGCCAGCAGCTTAAGGGCAGGGGCCTCGACCGAGACCCAGTACTTC.

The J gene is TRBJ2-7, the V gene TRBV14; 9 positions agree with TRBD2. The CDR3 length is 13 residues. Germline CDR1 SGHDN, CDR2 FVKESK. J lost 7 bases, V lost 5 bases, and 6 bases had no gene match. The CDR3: CASSTGLAGEQYF. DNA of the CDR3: TGTGCCAGCAGCACGGGACTAGCAGGGGAGCAGTACTTC.

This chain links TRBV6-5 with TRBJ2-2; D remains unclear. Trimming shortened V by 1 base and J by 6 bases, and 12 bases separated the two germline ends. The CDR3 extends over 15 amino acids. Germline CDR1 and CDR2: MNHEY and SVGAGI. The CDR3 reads CASSYFALQAGELFF. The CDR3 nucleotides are TGTGCCAGCAGTTACTTCGCGCTCCAGGCCGGGGAGCTGTTTTTT.

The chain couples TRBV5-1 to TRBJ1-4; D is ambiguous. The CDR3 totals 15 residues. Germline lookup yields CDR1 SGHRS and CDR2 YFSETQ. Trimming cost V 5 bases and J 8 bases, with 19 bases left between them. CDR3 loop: CASRDRGNGGEKLFF. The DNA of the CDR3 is TGCGCCAGCAGAGATCGGGGAAACGGTGGGGAAAAACTGTTTTTT.

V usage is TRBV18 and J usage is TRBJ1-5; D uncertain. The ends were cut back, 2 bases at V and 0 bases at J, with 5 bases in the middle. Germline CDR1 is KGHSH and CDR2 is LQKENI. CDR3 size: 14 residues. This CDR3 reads CASSPDISNQPQHF. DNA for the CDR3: TGTGCCAGCTCACCAGACATTAGCAATCAGCCCCAGCATTTT.

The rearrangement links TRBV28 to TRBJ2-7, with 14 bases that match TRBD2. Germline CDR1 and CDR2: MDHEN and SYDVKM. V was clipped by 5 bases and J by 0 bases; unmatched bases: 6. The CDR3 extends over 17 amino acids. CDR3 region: CASSAGLAGVYSYEQYF. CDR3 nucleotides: TGTGCCAGCAGTGCGGGACTAGCGGGGGTATACTCCTACGAGCAGTACTTC.

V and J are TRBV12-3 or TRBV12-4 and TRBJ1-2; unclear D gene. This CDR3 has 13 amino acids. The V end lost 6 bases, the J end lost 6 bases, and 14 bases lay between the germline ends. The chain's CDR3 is CASRKPLENGYTF. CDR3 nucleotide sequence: TGTGCCAGCAGAAAACCCTTGGAGAATGGCTACACCTTC.

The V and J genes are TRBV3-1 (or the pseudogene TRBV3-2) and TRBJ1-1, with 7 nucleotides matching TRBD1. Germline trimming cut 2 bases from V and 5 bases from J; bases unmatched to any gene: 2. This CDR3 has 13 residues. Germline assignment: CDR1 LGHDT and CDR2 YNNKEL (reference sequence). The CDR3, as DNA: TGTGCCAGCAGCCAAACAGGGGAGACTGAAGCTTTCTTT. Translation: CASSQTGETEAFF.

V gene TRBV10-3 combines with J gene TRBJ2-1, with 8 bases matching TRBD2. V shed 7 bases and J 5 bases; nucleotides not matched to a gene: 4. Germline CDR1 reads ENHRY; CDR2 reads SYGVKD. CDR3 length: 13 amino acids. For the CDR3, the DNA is TGTGCCATCAATAACGGGGGGGACAATGAGCAGTTCTTC. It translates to CAINNGGDNEQFF.